This T cell receptor (beta chain) was profiled in a study of cytomegalovirus exposure and HLA in healthy donors (dated by TCRdb to the late 2010s). Turning to the overall study: According to an earlier analysis of a few hundred of the donors, 150 million to 200 million T cells yielded approximately 120 million unique TCR beta sequences and approximately 280 Gb of sequence data. An early release that covered around 590 HLA-typed donors contained around 330 gigabases of sequencing data and 75 million to 100 million unique TCR sequences. The genetic ancestry cluster associated with self-reported Caucasian donors included around 76% of the roughly 400 genotyped donors. The study aimed to test whether signatures of past pathogen exposure could be identified by cataloging public T cell receptors. Using immunosequencing, the study profiled T cell repertoires from about 620 subjects and related those repertoires to cytomegalovirus serostatus. In addition to the first cohort of approximately 650 subjects, a separate validation cohort of 120 different subjects was used. To predict cytomegalovirus infection status, the study combined high-throughput TCR immunosequencing, statistical association of individual TCRs with disease status, and machine learning. In a later analysis, previously published TCR beta repertoires from several hundred donors were re-analyzed and high-resolution HLA genotyping was added so that TCR occurrence patterns could be studied. In the later analysis, no new phenotypic data were used to find candidate immune exposures; instead, reliance was placed on TCR beta sequences and their occurrence across donors. To decide whether each TCR beta V gene segment behaved as functional or pseudogenic, an earlier analysis of some 600 of the donors relied on high-throughput TCR beta sequencing. Donor age, sex, ethnicity and CMV serostatus were compiled alongside the repertoire data. A later genetic analysis took genome-wide SNP genotypes for about 65% of the 666 donors and used that subset as a discovery cohort. Every repertoire in the discovery cohort had been generated on one and the same sequencing platform. HLA typing covered class I and class II loci at four-digit resolution. Typing coverage varied by locus: about 620-640 donors for A, B, C, DRB1 and DQB1; roughly 520 for DQA1; nearly 610 for DPA1; about 450 for DPB1. A handful of DR-DQ haplotypes were handled as single units for association and clustering because linkage in the cohort was strong. On average, 235,054 unique TCR beta nucleotide sequences were sequenced per donor among 398 genotyped donors of the cohort, with approximately 18% of those sequences being non-productive.

Here is what the overall study found, with its caveats: The classifier was reported to diagnose cytomegalovirus status with high specificity and sensitivity in both the original and validation cohorts. Because counts were too low, seventeen rarely observed V segments, including chromosome 9 orphons, were excluded from the earlier analysis of around 590 of the donors. Linkage disequilibrium might explain the correlated functional status among segregating V segments, but an unknown experimental factor could not be excluded. In the study, around 160 TCR beta chains were listed as associated with cytomegalovirus. In this cohort, only TCR beta chains were sequenced, and detectable features were limited by the absence of alpha or paired-chain data. Some IMGT-functional V segments, including TRBV6-2 and TRBV6-3, could not be told apart with the 87-base-pair reads, so those segments were excluded. A further reported finding was that TCR beta sequences accurately predicted the HLA-A and HLA-B alleles for most subjects in the first cohort. A later analysis found that most CMV-associated TCR beta chains appeared HLA-restricted, with HLA associations seemingly driven largely by CMV exposure. HLA typing was unavailable for some donors at each locus, so association tests used only the typed subset. A few of the identified cytomegalovirus-associated TCR beta chains were confirmed in vitro to be specific for cytomegalovirus antigens. When HLA alleles, especially DR and DQ, strongly co-occurred, attributing TCR associations to individual alleles was difficult. An association between a missense DCLRE1C variant and V-gene and J-gene trimming of TCR beta chains was found in a later genetic analysis and replicated in an independent cohort. Across donors, most TCR sequences were observed very rarely, whereas some public TCRs were present in many individuals. According to a later analysis, TCR association rates differed among HLA loci, with DRB1 alleles showing the most associated TCRs and HLA-C alleles showing the fewest. In a later analysis, HLA-associated TCR beta chains showed more clonal expansion and lower generation probabilities than non-associated chains that were equally common. The authors suggested that the approach could potentially be generalized to other disease states and immunological phenotypes. Broadly in line with IMGT annotations, most TCR beta V segments showed up in productive rearrangements about 87% or about 30% of the time in an earlier analysis of approximately 640 of the donors. According to a later analysis, parvovirus B19, influenza, CMV and Epstein-Barr virus appeared linked to several top co-occurrence clusters. Sequencing depth was assumed to be roughly uniform across donors in the presence/absence analyses, though that assumption may not hold. In a later genetic analysis, fewer N-insertions in productive TCRs were reported among donors in an Asian-associated ancestry cluster than the roughly 640-donor mean. Immune exposure information for the cohort was limited to CMV serostatus. A cluster of highly shared sequence variants was judged likely to represent a technical artifact of the sequencing pipeline. A later analysis associated about 17,000 TCR beta sequences with specific HLA alleles at a false discovery rate of 0.05.

About this clone itself: Its antigen is still unknown. Nothing much larger sits one base from this clone, and base qualities are not available.

Trimming takes 1 base off V and 4 bases off J; junction bases not matched to a gene: 3. CDR1 and CDR2 are read off the germline V gene as SGHTA and FQGNSA. The CDR3 runs 15 residues from the cysteine to the phenylalanine. Only the CDR3 portion is preserved as DNA: 45 bases, with reading frame beginning at the first base. Receptors were amplified or captured by the immunoSEQ multiplex PCR assay. For the multiplex PCR, a mixture combining 60 forward primers for TCR Vbeta segments and 13 reverse primers for TCR Jbeta segments was used. Amplification of the CDR3 region of rearranged TCR beta genes was performed with a multiplex PCR assay on genomic DNA. On the Illumina HiSeq System, the amplified TCR beta libraries were sequenced as 87-base-pair reads. The original pipeline was this. A later analysis tallied around 82 million unique TCR beta chains across the approximately 670 repertoires, and around 12 million of those chains were shared by two or more donors. To remove PCR and sequencing errors, raw reads were error-corrected and collapsed into unique sequences using a nearest-neighbor algorithm that merged closely related sequences. To assign V, D and J gene segments, CDR3 sequences were aligned to IMGT reference sequences. For a sequence to be retained, at least a six-nucleotide match to both a V gene segment and a J gene segment was required. Rearrangements were called productive when the CDR3 lacked stop codons and stayed in frame with V and J; all others were non-productive. Following IMGT convention, CDR3 was defined as the stretch from the second conserved V-encoded cysteine to the conserved J-encoded phenylalanine. Sequences without an unambiguous match to a single V gene segment were excluded from the earlier analysis of a few hundred of the donors. An earlier analysis of over 450 of the donors classified V segments as functional when productive rearrangements were above 56.7% and as segregating when the standard deviation between donors was above 5%. A statistical classification framework was built to diagnose cytomegalovirus status from the catalog of TCR beta chain sequences. In a later analysis, V and J genes were assigned by comparing TCR nucleotide sequences against IMGT/GENE-DB human TR gene sequences. A later analysis assigned CDR3 sequences and most-parsimonious VDJ recombination scenarios with the TCRdist pipeline. In a later analysis, every TCR beta chain was defined by the combination of its CDR3 amino acid sequence and its V-gene family, and reads without a unique V-gene family were dropped. To address suspected cross-contamination and a sequencing artifact, a later analysis removed approximately 590 highly shared, low-generation-probability nucleotide sequences. In a later analysis, a clonal expansion index for each public chain was calculated from normalized within-repertoire ranks of inferred template counts. In a later analysis, generation probabilities were computed with a VDJ recombination model fitted to out-of-frame rearrangements, and the resulting probabilities were checked against IGoR. A later analysis scored TCR-TCR, TCR-HLA and TCR-CMV co-occurrence with hypergeometric tests, applying a repertoire-size bias correction to TCR pairs. To estimate false discovery rates, a later analysis permuted the HLA or CMV assignments 20 times. In a later analysis, co-occurring TCRs were grouped using DBSCAN, and TCRdist sequence similarity was added for clustering within HLA-allele-positive subsets. For co-occurrence clustering, repertoires with fewer than 30,000 or more than 120,000 public chains were excluded, along with five repertoires with anomalous nucleotide sharing. TCRdb took over this immuneACCESS table, retaining in-frame rearrangements with V and J assigned. Such tables are incomplete; in checked studies, under half of the missing clones stem from an unresolved V gene, and the remainder is unexplained. That table is the source of V, J and clone size, and D and trimming were worked out from the DNA. This sample holds around 130,000 clones; about 80% were observed only once. Of the sample, around 3% falls within the top ten clones.

In total, over 600 healthy bone marrow donors made up the cohort. Cohort members were all nominally healthy when sampled, although unrecorded immune exposures were likely present. The donor tested CMV seronegative, placing the donor among the 350 to 400 seronegative members of the cohort. A peripheral blood sample was provided by each donor, and peripheral blood mononuclear cells were used for TCR beta sequencing. Genomic DNA was extracted from the blood cell samples with the Qiagen DNeasy Blood Extraction Kit. Sequenced material: PBMCs. The receptor's source is a boy between 2 and 10 years old in good health and CMV-seronegative. Recombination joined TRBV7-2 with TRBJ1-3; 8 bases in the junction line up with TRBD1. CDR3 sequence: CASSLGDRKGNTIYF. Read as DNA, the sequence is TGTGCCAGCAGCTTAGGGGACAGGAAAGGAAACACCATATATTTT.